One and the same sample provided the 29 T cell receptor beta chains below, sequenced in a study of shared clonotypes between healthy human individuals (TCRdb year 2020). The library relied on the immunoSEQ multiplex PCR assay. Sourced from immuneACCESS, this table was stored by TCRdb with only in-frame sequences that have V and J called. A share of the clones is absent; for the studies checked, an unresolved V gene accounts for under half, and the remainder has no known explanation. The sample table contains about 2,200,000 clones; only one count was recorded for under 95% of them. Together, the top ten hold under 2% of the sample. CD8 naive samples were CD45RO-negative cells positively selected for CCR7, giving a CD45RA+CCR7+ population that excluded TemRA cells. Sequencing was done on a sample of naive CD8+ T cells from PBMCs. What the cell subset or site label conveys for this sample: CD45RA+CCR7+. The receptors were sampled from a man between 18 and 35 years old in good health. Some clones in this sample may be carry-over from other donors' samples.

This CDR3 is CASSPDSIVPYEQYF. The CDR3 DNA sequence: TGTGCCAGCAGCCCCGACAGCATAGTCCCCTACGAGCAGTACTTC. V usage is TRBV27 and J usage is TRBJ2-7; the D gene is possibly TRBD1 (5 bases). Per germline, CDR1 MNHEY and CDR2 SMNVEV (reference sequence). This CDR3 has 15 residues. With 6 bases removed from V and 2 bases from J, the gap between germline ends came to 17 bases.

About this clone: In the same sample, other DNA sequences code for this CDR3. The rearrangement uses TRBV19 and TRBJ2-7; the D is unclear. The CDR3 has 13 amino acids. V was trimmed by 3 bases and J by 2 bases, leaving 8 bases between them. Per the germline V gene, CDR1 is LNHDA and CDR2 is SQIVND (reference sequence). CDR3: CASSMGLPYEQYF. CDR3 nucleotides: TGTGCCAGTAGTATGGGTCTACCCTACGAGCAGTACTTC.

The chain links TRBV2 to TRBJ2-1; perhaps TRBD2 as D (6 bases). The V gene lost 6 bases and the J gene lost 7 bases, with 13 bases spanning the gap. This CDR3 is built from 13 residues. CDR1 and CDR2 (germline): SNHLY, FYNNEI. CDR3 region: CASSSGTGNEQFF. DNA of the CDR3: TGTGCCAGCAGCTCGGGGACTGGGAATGAGCAGTTCTTC.

This chain links TRBV5-4 with TRBJ1-1; weak D call: TRBD1 (5 bases). CDR1 is SGHNT and CDR2 is YYREEE in the germline V gene (reference sequence). The V and J ends lost 7 bases and 1 base respectively, with 14 bases between them. This CDR3 has 14 residues. The CDR3 spells CASGRETENTEAFF. The DNA of the CDR3 is TGTGCCAGCGGAAGAGAGACAGAGAACACTGAAGCTTTCTTT.

This sequence joins TRBV28 and TRBJ2-3, with a weak D call TRBD2 (6 bases). The CDR3 sequence is 12 residues long. Germline lookup yields CDR1 MDHEN and CDR2 SYDVKM. The V end was cut by 4 bases, the J end by 10 bases, with 12 bases between. CDR3 sequence reads: CASSSTRGAQYF. CDR3 DNA: TGTGCCAGCAGTTCGACTAGAGGGGCGCAGTATTTT.

The chain is built from TRBV5-6 and TRBJ1-2; 8 nucleotides line up with TRBD1. J was trimmed by 5 bases and V by 5 bases; bases with no gene match: 11. Germline V gene sequence: CDR1 SGHDT, CDR2 YYEEEE. The CDR3 loop spans 15 amino acids. The CDR3 region is CASSTLMDRAYGYTF. The CDR3, as DNA: TGTGCCAGCAGTACCCTTATGGACAGGGCTTATGGCTACACCTTC.

The chain couples TRBV7-9 to TRBJ2-3; the D gene is possibly TRBD2 (5 bases). V was pared by 2 bases and J by 4 bases, with 13 bases between. The CDR3 totals 15 residues. CDR1 is SEHNR, CDR2 FQNEAQ, per germline (reference sequence). CDR3 loop: CASSLRVAFADTQYF. DNA of the CDR3: TGTGCCAGCAGCTTAAGAGTAGCGTTTGCAGATACGCAGTATTTT.

The chain carries TRBV7-6 and TRBJ2-7; perhaps TRBD1 as D (6 bases). With 5 bases removed from V and 6 bases from J, the gap between germline ends came to 14 bases. The germline gives CDR1 SGHVS, CDR2 FNYEAQ. The CDR3 loop spans 13 amino acids. CDR3 in amino acids: CASSPDRFSEQYF. The CDR3 bases are TGTGCCAGCAGCCCGGACAGATTCTCCGAGCAGTACTTC.

The chain is built from TRBV29-1 and TRBJ2-5; D is perhaps TRBD1 (6 bases). The germline gives CDR1 SQVTM, CDR2 ANQGSEA. The ends were cut back, 2 bases at V and 5 bases at J, with 24 bases in the middle. The CDR3 loop spans 17 amino acids. The CDR3 here is CSVESHTRVPQGETQYF. The CDR3 coding sequence is TGCAGCGTTGAATCTCATACCCGGGTTCCCCAGGGGGAGACCCAGTACTTC.

V usage is TRBV5-6 and J usage is TRBJ2-1; 8 positions match TRBD1. V lost 3 bases to trimming and J lost 9 bases; unmatched junction nucleotides: 14. The CDR3 is 16 residues long. Germline V gene sequence: CDR1 SGHDT, CDR2 YYEEEE. CDR3 bases: TGTGCCAGCAGCTACCCGACAGGGGTCCTCCAGGGTGAGCAGTTCTTC. The encoded protein is CASSYPTGVLQGEQFF.

The chain employs TRBV30 and TRBJ2-7; D possibly corresponds to TRBD2 (5 bases). Trimming cost V 0 bases and J 6 bases, with 24 bases left between them. CDR1 GTSNPN and CDR2 SVGIG come from the germline V gene (reference sequence). The CDR3 is 17 amino acids. CDR3 region: CAWSVFAGGHIEGEQYF. The CDR3 nucleotides read TGTGCCTGGAGTGTATTCGCGGGCGGCCACATCGAAGGCGAGCAGTACTTC.

CDR3 loop: CASSQGVRDNQFF. In DNA, the CDR3 is TGCGCCAGCAGCCAAGGGGTCAGGGACAACCAGTTTTTT. The V and J genes are TRBV4-3 and TRBJ1-4, with D maybe TRBD1 (6 bases). This CDR3 spans 13 amino acids. The germline gives CDR1 LGHNA, CDR2 YSLEER. The ends were cut back, 1 base at V and 16 bases at J, with 16 bases in the middle.

The chain has TRBV6-4 and TRBJ1-1; D is perhaps TRBD1 (5 bases). V was pared by 5 bases and J by 1 base, with 14 bases between. Per the germline V gene, CDR1 is MRHNA and CDR2 is SNTAGT. CDR3 size: 15 residues. CDR3 nucleotide sequence: TGTGCCAGCAGTCCCGGTGGACAACGGAACACTGAAGCTTTCTTT. As protein: CASSPGGQRNTEAFF.

The chain has TRBV6-5 and TRBJ2-4, with D maybe TRBD1 (6 bases). Germline lookup yields CDR1 MNHEY and CDR2 SVGAGI. The CDR3 totals 14 residues. The V end was cut by 7 bases, the J end by 3 bases, with 13 bases between. The CDR3 protein is CASTKQGGKNIQYF. The CDR3 coding sequence is TGTGCCAGCACCAAACAGGGTGGCAAAAACATTCAGTACTTC.

The CDR3, as DNA: TGTGCCAGCAGCGTAGCGGGAGGCTTCACCGGGGAGCTGTTTTTT. The encoded protein is CASSVAGGFTGELFF. The chain uses TRBV9 and TRBJ2-2; TRBD2 matches at 7 bases. This CDR3 comprises 15 residues. The junction had 3 bases not matched to a gene; V was cut back by 0 bases and J by 4 bases. Germline lookup yields CDR1 SGDLS and CDR2 YYNGEE.

The gene calls are TRBV6-5 and TRBJ1-1, with D unclear. V lost 4 bases to trimming and J lost 0 bases, with 6 bases between them. The CDR3 has 13 amino acids. CDR1 and CDR2 (germline): MNHEY, SVGAGI. CDR3 sequence (DNA): TGTGCCAGCAGTTTGAGAGTGAACACTGAAGCTTTCTTT. It translates to CASSLRVNTEAFF.

The chain combines TRBV9 with TRBJ2-1; no reliable D call. Trimming stripped 6 bases from V and 0 bases from J, with 10 bases between. Germline V gene lookup returns CDR1 SGDLS and CDR2 YYNGEE. The CDR3 is 14 residues long. CDR3 in amino acids: CASNPYGSYNEQFF. The CDR3, as DNA: TGTGCCAGCAACCCGTATGGCTCCTACAATGAGCAGTTCTTC.

This clone occurred a few times. The chain couples TRBV7-9 to TRBJ1-2; D ambiguous. This CDR3 comprises 16 residues. Deletions cut 6 bases from V and 3 bases from J, with 20 bases between. Germline assignment: CDR1 SEHNR and CDR2 FQNEAQ (reference sequence). CDR3 nucleotides: TGTGCCAGCAGGGGAGACGGACGGTGGGAGGACTATGGCTACACCTTC. This encodes CASRGDGRWEDYGYTF.

The CDR3 sequence: CASSLASGEGYEQYF. The CDR3 nucleotides read TGTGCCAGCAGCTTAGCGTCCGGTGAAGGCTACGAGCAGTACTTC. The rearrangement joins TRBV11-1 to TRBJ2-7; D unclear. The germline gives CDR1 SGHAT, CDR2 FQDESV (reference sequence). V was pared by 0 bases and J by 3 bases, with 12 bases between. The CDR3 extends over 15 amino acids.

The J gene is TRBJ2-7, the V gene TRBV2, with 11 bases that match TRBD2. Germline loops: CDR1 SNHLY, CDR2 FYNNEI. CDR3 length equals 15 residues. After removal of 6 bases from V and 6 bases from J, the junction contained 10 bases not matched to a gene. CDR3: CASRLLVLAGAEQYF. The DNA for the CDR3 is TGTGCCAGCAGACTCTTAGTACTAGCGGGAGCCGAGCAGTACTTC.

This chain connects TRBV19 to TRBJ2-6; a weak D match, TRBD2 (5 bases). V was shortened by 7 bases and J by 0 bases, with 13 bases between the two germline ends. Per germline, CDR1 LNHDA and CDR2 SQIVND (reference sequence). This CDR3 comprises 16 residues. The CDR3 spells CASTTPGDSGANVLTF. The CDR3 bases are TGTGCCAGTACCACCCCCGGGGACTCTGGGGCCAACGTCCTGACTTTC. Full variable domain (missing parts from reference TRBV19 and TRBJ2-6): DGGITQSPKYLFRKEGQNVTLSCEQNLNHDAMYWYRQDPGQGLRLIYYSQIVNDFQKGDIAEGYSVSREKKESFPLTVTSAQKNPTAFYLCASTTPGDSGANVLTFGAGSRLTVL.

This clone was detected only a few times. The rearrangement uses TRBV25-1 and TRBJ1-4; unclear D gene. The length of the CDR3 is 12 residues. CDR1 and CDR2 (germline): MGHDK, SYGVNS. V lost 10 bases to trimming and J lost 3 bases, with 9 bases between them. CDR3 amino acids: CATSIANEKLFF. The CDR3 nucleotides are TGTGCCACCTCAATAGCTAATGAAAAACTGTTTTTT.

The chain is built from TRBV7-2 and TRBJ2-2; TRBD2 matches at 8 bases. CDR1 and CDR2 from the germline V gene are SGHTA and FQGNSA. This CDR3 is 17 amino acids long. The V segment lost 7 bases and the J segment 3 bases; nucleotides outside the gene matches: 13. In nucleotides, the CDR3 is TGTGCCAGCATCGATGCGGCGGGAGGAGGGTACACCGGGGAGCTGTTTTTT. Amino acid sequence: CASIDAAGGGYTGELFF.

The chain recombines TRBV7-7 with TRBJ2-1, with 9 bases matching TRBD2. Germline values: CDR1 SSHAT, CDR2 FNYEAQ (reference sequence). The CDR3 sequence is 15 residues long. The junction had 9 bases not matched to a gene; V was cut back by 2 bases and J by 10 bases. CDR3 in DNA: TGTGCCAGCAGCTTAAGGCTAGCGGGACTGGAGGAGCAGTTCTTC. Residues: CASSLRLAGLEEQFF.

The rearrangement joins TRBV5-4 to TRBJ1-2; 9 bases map to TRBD1. The germline V gene encodes CDR1 SGHNT and CDR2 YYREEE (reference sequence). Losses at the gene ends were 2 bases for V and 4 bases for J; bases not matched to a gene: 6. There are 15 residues in the CDR3. For the CDR3, the DNA is TGTGCCAGCAGCTTCGAAAAGACAGGGGGCTATGGCTACACCTTC. Translating it yields CASSFEKTGGYGYTF.

The chain couples TRBV7-9 to TRBJ1-3; no clear D gene. The CDR3 is 16 amino acids. Trimming pared 1 base from V and 1 base from J, leaving 11 bases between. Germline V gene sequence: CDR1 SEHNR, CDR2 FQNEAQ (reference sequence). This chain's CDR3 is CASSLGYGASGNTIYF. The CDR3 DNA reads as TGTGCCAGCAGCTTAGGTTACGGAGCTTCTGGAAACACCATATATTTT.

The chain links TRBV28 to TRBJ1-1; 8 positions agree with TRBD1. J lost 0 bases, V lost 6 bases, and 9 bases had no gene match. Germline V lookup: CDR1 MDHEN, CDR2 SYDVKM. The CDR3 has 16 amino acids. In DNA form, the CDR3 reads TGTGCCAGCAGACCCGGGACAGGTTTTGTGAACACTGAAGCTTTCTTT. As protein: CASRPGTGFVNTEAFF.

The gene calls are TRBV7-3 and TRBJ2-3, with D maybe TRBD1 (6 bases). Germline assignment: CDR1 SGHTA and CDR2 FQGTGA. The CDR3 covers 15 residues. Deletions cut 5 bases from V and 1 base from J, with 13 bases between. CDR3 loop: CASSPTGSGTDTQYF. The CDR3, as DNA: TGTGCCAGCAGCCCCACAGGGTCGGGCACAGATACGCAGTATTTT.

This rearrangement joins TRBV12-5 to TRBJ2-3; D is unclear. This CDR3 region has 12 residues. V gave up 1 base and J gave up 4 bases, with 3 bases separating them. Germline assignment: CDR1 LGHNT and CDR2 FRNRAP. CDR3 region: CASGLGSDTQYF. CDR3 DNA sequence: TGTGCTAGTGGTTTGGGTTCAGATACGCAGTATTTT.